Each of the 5 T cell receptor beta chains below was sequenced from the same sample in a study of identifying expanded T cells in peripheral blood. Profiling relied on immunoSEQ multiplex PCR, and the TCRdb table lists in-frame clones only, not all of them. The data hold under 70,000 clones, with 87% observed a single time. Sequenced: blood. The receptor set was obtained from a person aged 18 to 75 in good health.

In this sample, this clone turned up a few times. This chain uses TRBV19 with TRBJ2-3; D remains unclear. CDR3 length equals 16 residues. CDR1 LNHDA and CDR2 SQIVND come from the germline V gene (reference sequence). Between the trimmed V and J ends, which lost 5 bases and 2 bases, there was a span of 17 bases. This chain's CDR3 is CASSLQNPPHTDTQYF. CDR3 nucleotide sequence: TGTGCCAGTAGTTTACAAAACCCCCCCCACACAGATACGCAGTATTTT.

The chain has TRBV6-4 and TRBJ2-6; D is ambiguous. Germline values: CDR1 MRHNA, CDR2 SNTAGT. CDR3 length equals 16 residues. V was shortened by 4 bases and J by 0 bases, with 10 bases between the two germline ends. CDR3 nucleotide sequence: TGTGCCAGCAGTGTGGAAGGCCTCTCTGGGGCCAACGTCCTGACTTTC. It is translated as CASSVEGLSGANVLTF.

About this clone itself: In the same sample, other DNA sequences code for this CDR3. J is TRBJ1-1 and V is TRBV5-6; no definite D call. This CDR3 has 11 amino acids. Germline values: CDR1 SGHDT, CDR2 YYEEEE. Between the trimmed V and J ends, which lost 1 base and 4 bases, there was a span of 2 bases. Here the CDR3 reads CASSLSTEAFF. CDR3 DNA sequence: TGTGCCAGCAGCTTGAGCACTGAAGCTTTCTTT.

This clone qualifies as medium-sized (0.01 to 0.1%). The rearrangement links TRBV2 to TRBJ1-3, with TRBD1 matching over 8 bases. Germline V gene lookup returns CDR1 SNHLY and CDR2 FYNNEI. This CDR3 has 14 residues. V was pared by 6 bases and J by 4 bases, with 5 bases of the junction left unmatched. The CDR3, as DNA: TGTGCCAGCAGATGGACAGGGAGGGGAAACACCATATATTTT. Its protein product is CASRWTGRGNTIYF. The full variable domain, its missing parts supplied by reference TRBV2 and TRBJ1-3, is EPEVTQTPSHQVTQMGQEVILRCVPISNHLYFYWYRQILGQKVEFLVSFYNNEISEKSEIFDDQFSVERPDGSNFTLKIRSTKLEDSAMYFCASRWTGRGNTIYFGEGSWLTVV.

This sequence joins TRBV30 and TRBJ2-1, with TRBD2 identical over 9 bases. With V trimmed by 4 bases and J by 4 bases, 17 bases remained unmatched. This CDR3 region has 18 residues. Germline CDR1 GTSNPN, CDR2 SVGIG (reference sequence). The CDR3 DNA is TGTGCCTGGACTAGAATAGCGGGGGCGACCCTCCCTTACAATGAGCAGTTCTTC. Amino acid sequence: CAWTRIAGATLPYNEQFF.